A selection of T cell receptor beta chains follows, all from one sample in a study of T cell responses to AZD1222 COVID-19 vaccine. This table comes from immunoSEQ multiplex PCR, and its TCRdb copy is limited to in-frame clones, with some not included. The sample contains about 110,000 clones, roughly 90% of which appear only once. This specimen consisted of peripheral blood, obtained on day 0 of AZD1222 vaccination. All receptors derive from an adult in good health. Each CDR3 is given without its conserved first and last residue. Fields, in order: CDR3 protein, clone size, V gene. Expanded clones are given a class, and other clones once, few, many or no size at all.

CDR3: ASSASGTVNYGYT; size: NA; V: TRBV5-1
CDR3: ASSRKGQAQGSPLH; size: NA; V: TRBV7-2
CDR3: SVPGVSYNGYT; size: NA; V: TRBV29-1
CDR3: ASSLRRSDEQY; size: few; V: TRBV12-3/TRBV12-4
CDR3: ASSSNWARYGYT; size: few; V: TRBV6-2/TRBV6-3
CDR3: ASSFGGVPVLT; size: once; V: TRBV5-6
CDR3: ASSIDSTGYQPQH; size: NA; V: TRBV19
CDR3: ASSLGRGYSPLH; size: NA; V: TRBV6-2/TRBV6-3
CDR3: ASSGYRMMNTEAF; size: NA; V: TRBV5-4
CDR3: ASQDRGSGNTIY; size: few; V: TRBV5-6
CDR3: ASNREGLKDEQF; size: NA; V: TRBV2
CDR3: ASSLGSGLSETQY; size: NA; V: TRBV5-1
CDR3: ASSPIGQGGLGVYEQY; size: NA; V: TRBV5-4
CDR3: ASSQVAPSNQPQH; size: NA; V: TRBV4-1
CDR3: AWGGQGGLFTGELF; size: NA; V: TRBV30
CDR3: ASSQETTSYNEQF; size: NA; V: TRBV4-2
CDR3: SARVGQPQH; size: NA; V: TRBV20-1
CDR3: ARPIQLSRDTQY; size: NA; V: TRBV5-1
CDR3: ASSAGLGANEKLF; size: few; V: TRBV9
CDR3: ASSLEGGAGANVLT; size: NA; V: TRBV5-8
CDR3: ASSIYNTGELF; size: few; V: TRBV27
CDR3: ASSSWGHHNEQF; size: few; V: TRBV13
CDR3: ASKGTYYGYT; size: NA; V: TRBV19
CDR3: ASSRDQGAGEQY; size: once; V: TRBV19
CDR3: ASSTTGGFTGELF; size: NA; V: TRBV19
CDR3: ASTTGRLETQY; size: NA; V: TRBV11-1
CDR3: ASSPRDRGHEQY; size: NA; V: TRBV6-5
CDR3: ASSQVLPGSYNEQF; size: NA; V: TRBV14
CDR3: ASSTGTGETQY; size: NA; V: TRBV6-1
CDR3: ASSRSQGWANEKLF; size: NA; V: TRBV18
CDR3: ASSQGLKQF; size: once; V: TRBV14
CDR3: ASSLVQGWSGELF; size: NA; V: TRBV7-8
CDR3: ASSIVGRALEAF; size: once; V: TRBV19
CDR3: ASTPGTGPQYEQY; size: NA; V: TRBV6-5
CDR3: ASSIGSTTVAF; size: NA; V: TRBV19
CDR3: ASSLAPGFSGNTIY; size: NA; V: TRBV7-6
CDR3: ASSFMGGTGETQY; size: NA; V: TRBV11-3
CDR3: SVEYWGQGDGYT; size: NA; V: TRBV29-1
CDR3: ASSLASGPYNEQF; size: NA; V: TRBV11-2
CDR3: ASSMQDKNYGYT; size: NA; V: TRBV19
CDR3: ASSITEVGNTIY; size: once; V: TRBV19
CDR3: ASSPGTHQETQY; size: NA; V: TRBV18
CDR3: ASSRTFATGAGTGELF; size: NA; V: TRBV3-1/TRBV3-2
CDR3: ASSLVGGAGELF; size: once; V: TRBV11-3
CDR3: ASSQESIASGLGNIQY; size: NA; V: TRBV4-2